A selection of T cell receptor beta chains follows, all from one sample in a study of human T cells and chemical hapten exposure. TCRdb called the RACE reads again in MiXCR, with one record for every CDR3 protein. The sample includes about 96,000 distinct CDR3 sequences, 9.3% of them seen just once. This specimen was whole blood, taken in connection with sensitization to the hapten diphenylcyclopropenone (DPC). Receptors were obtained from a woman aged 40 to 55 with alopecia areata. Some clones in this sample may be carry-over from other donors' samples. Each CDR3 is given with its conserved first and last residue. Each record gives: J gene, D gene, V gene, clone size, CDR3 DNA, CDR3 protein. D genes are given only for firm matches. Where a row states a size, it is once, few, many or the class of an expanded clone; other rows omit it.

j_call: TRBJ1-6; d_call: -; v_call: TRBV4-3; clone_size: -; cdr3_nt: TGCGCCAGCAGCCAAGCGGGCAACTGGCAGGATTCACCCCTCCACTTT; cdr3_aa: CASSQAGNWQDSPLHF
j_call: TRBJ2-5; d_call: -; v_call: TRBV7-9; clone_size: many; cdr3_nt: TGTGCCAGCAGGAATCCTAGGTCTGGGGAGACCCAGTACTTC; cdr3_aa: CASRNPRSGETQYF
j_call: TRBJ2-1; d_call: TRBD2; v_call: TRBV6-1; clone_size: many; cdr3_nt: TGTGCCAGCAGTGCCGGACTAGGTCTTCTTGGCAATGAGCAGTTCTTC; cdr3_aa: CASSAGLGLLGNEQFF
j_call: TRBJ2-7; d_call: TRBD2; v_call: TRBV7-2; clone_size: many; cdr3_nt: TGTGCCAGCAGCAGCCGACATAGCGGGAGAAACGAGCAGTACTTC; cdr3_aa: CASSSRHSGRNEQYF
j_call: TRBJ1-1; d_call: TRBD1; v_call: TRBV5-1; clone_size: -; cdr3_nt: TGCGCCAGCAGCCAGGTTCGTGGAACAGGGGGCACTGAAGCTTTCTTT; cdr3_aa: CASSQVRGTGGTEAFF
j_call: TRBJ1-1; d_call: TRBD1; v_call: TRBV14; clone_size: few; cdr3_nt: TGTGCCAGGCAAGAAGGGGACAGGACGAACACTGAAGCTTTCTTT; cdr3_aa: CARQEGDRTNTEAFF
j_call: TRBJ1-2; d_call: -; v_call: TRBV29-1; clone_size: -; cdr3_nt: TGCAGCGTCGAGCGACAGTATGGCTACACCTTC; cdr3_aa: CSVERQYGYTF
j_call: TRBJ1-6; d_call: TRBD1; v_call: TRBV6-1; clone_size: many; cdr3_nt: TGTGCCAGCACTAGACAGGGGACGGATTCACCCCTCCACTTT; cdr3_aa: CASTRQGTDSPLHF
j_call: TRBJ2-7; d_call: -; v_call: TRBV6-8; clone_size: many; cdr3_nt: TGTGCCAGCAGTTACTCGAGGACTTTCTCCTACGAGCAGTACTTC; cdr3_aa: CASSYSRTFSYEQYF
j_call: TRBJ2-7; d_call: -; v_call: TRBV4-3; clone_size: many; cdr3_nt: TGCGCCAGCAGCCAAGATTATCACAGGTCGGGTTACGAGCAGTACTTC; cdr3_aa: CASSQDYHRSGYEQYF
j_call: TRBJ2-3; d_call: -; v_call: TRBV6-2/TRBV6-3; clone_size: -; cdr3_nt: TGTGCCAGCAGGCCCCTGGGTGTGGGGCTTTCCACGGATACGCAGTATTTT; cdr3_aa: CASRPLGVGLSTDTQYF
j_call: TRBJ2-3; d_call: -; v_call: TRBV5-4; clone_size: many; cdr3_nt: TGTGCCAGCAGCTTGGGCGGCAGGGCGGGCCGGGGGACAGATACGCAGTATTTT; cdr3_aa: CASSLGGRAGRGTDTQYF
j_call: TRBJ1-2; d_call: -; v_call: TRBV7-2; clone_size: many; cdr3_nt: TGTGCCAGCAGCTTAGACCTATATGGCTACACCTTC; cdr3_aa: CASSLDLYGYTF
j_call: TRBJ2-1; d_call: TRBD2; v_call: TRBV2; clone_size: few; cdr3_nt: TGTGCCAGCACGGAGAGACTAGCGTACAATGAGCAGTTCTTC; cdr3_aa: CASTERLAYNEQFF
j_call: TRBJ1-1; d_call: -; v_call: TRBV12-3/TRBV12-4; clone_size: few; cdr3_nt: TGTGCCAGTATAAGTACCCTGAACACTGAAGCTTTCTTT; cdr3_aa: CASISTLNTEAFF
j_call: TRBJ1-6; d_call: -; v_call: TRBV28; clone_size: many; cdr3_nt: TGTGCCAGCAGTGCCCCGGAGGAGGGTTCACCCCTCCACTTT; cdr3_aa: CASSAPEEGSPLHF
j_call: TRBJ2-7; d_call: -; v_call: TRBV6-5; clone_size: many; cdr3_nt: TGTGCCAGCAGTTACTCGCAGGGCGCTGACTTCCACGAGCAGTACTTC; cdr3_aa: CASSYSQGADFHEQYF
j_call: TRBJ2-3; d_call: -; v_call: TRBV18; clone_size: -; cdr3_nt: TGTGCCAGCTCACCGACCTACACAGATACGCAGTATTTT; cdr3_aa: CASSPTYTDTQYF
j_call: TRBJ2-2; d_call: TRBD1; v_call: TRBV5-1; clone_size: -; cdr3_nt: TGCGCCAGCAGCTTGGGGGACAGGGACGTCGGGGAGCTGTTTTTT; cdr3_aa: CASSLGDRDVGELFF
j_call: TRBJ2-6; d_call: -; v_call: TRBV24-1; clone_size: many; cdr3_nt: TGTGCCACCAGTGAGGACCCGGGTCACCCGGTGAGGGCCAACGTCCTGACTTTC; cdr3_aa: CATSEDPGHPVRANVLTF
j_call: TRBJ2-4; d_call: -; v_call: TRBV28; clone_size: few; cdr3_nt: TGTGCCAGCTCTCTTAAGCTCAAAAACATTCAGTACTTC; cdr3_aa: CASSLKLKNIQYF
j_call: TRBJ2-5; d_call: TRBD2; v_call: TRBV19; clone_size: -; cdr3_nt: TGTGCCAGTAAAACTAGCGGGAGTTTGGGGCAAGAGACCCAGTACTTC; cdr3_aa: CASKTSGSLGQETQYF
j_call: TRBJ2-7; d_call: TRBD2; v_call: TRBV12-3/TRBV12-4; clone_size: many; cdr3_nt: TGTGCCAGCAGTCCTTCGCCTACTGGCGGGAGGAGGAACGAGCAGTACTTC; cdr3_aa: CASSPSPTGGRRNEQYF